This is a list of T cell receptor beta chains from one sample in a study of T cell repertoires in cytomegalovirus infection. Via MiXCR, TCRdb re-called the reads, giving one row per CDR3 protein. This table holds some 680,000 distinct CDR3 sequences, 35% to 40% found once. Sequenced input: PBMCs. These receptors originate from a human donor in good health (CMV status not recorded). Some clones in this sample may be carry-over from other donors' samples. Each CDR3 is given without its conserved first and last residue. A D gene is named only where the DNA matches it firmly.

v_call	j_call	d_call	cdr3_aa
TRBV7-9	TRBJ1-2	TRBD1	ASSFGTGVRYGYT
TRBV29-1	TRBJ2-7	TRBD1	SASTGTDYYEQY
TRBV11-3	TRBJ1-2	NA	ASSLGGGQNGYT
TRBV7-2	TRBJ2-1	NA	ASSLAGKYNEQF
TRBV27	TRBJ2-7	TRBD2	ASSPSRGAYEQY
TRBV7-8	TRBJ2-3	TRBD1	ASSSRGTGSVTDTQY
TRBV7-2	TRBJ1-5	NA	ASSLVGQTSGTQH
TRBV14	TRBJ2-7	TRBD1	ASSEHRGEQY
TRBV7-9	TRBJ2-1	TRBD1	ASSLGLDRGAYNEQF
TRBV28	TRBJ2-2	NA	ASSLGQGIRVTGELF
TRBV15	TRBJ1-1	NA	ATSRDLGRANTEAF
TRBV14	TRBJ2-7	TRBD1	ASSQEGTTGLDEQY
TRBV6-5	TRBJ2-2	TRBD1	ASNPRTGFNTGELF
TRBV12-3/TRBV12-4	TRBJ2-1	NA	ASVPFGEGAMGEQF
TRBV7-6	TRBJ1-1	NA	ASSPRQPRGNTEAF
TRBV11-2	TRBJ2-1	NA	ASRTGDFHNEQF
TRBV4-1	TRBJ2-5	NA	ASSQDPERTQY
TRBV6-6	TRBJ2-7	TRBD1	ASRGRGRVSYEQY
TRBV9	TRBJ1-5	NA	ASSVDATAHSNQPQH
TRBV20-1	TRBJ2-5	NA	SARGWETQY
TRBV5-1	TRBJ2-3	NA	ASSLGTNHNTQY
TRBV28	TRBJ1-5	TRBD1	ASSLTGKNQPQH
TRBV7-3	TRBJ1-6	NA	ASSLGRGYNSPLH
TRBV7-2	TRBJ2-1	NA	ASAEGVPEQF
TRBV28	TRBJ2-3	TRBD2	ASSSPEAGYSTDTQY
TRBV28	TRBJ1-4	TRBD1	ASSSQGAGGEKLF
TRBV4-1	TRBJ2-7	NA	ASSPKKEGFGQY
TRBV5-1	TRBJ1-2	NA	ASSLEAGQVHYGYT
TRBV7-2	TRBJ2-1	TRBD2	ASSLGASGWTTGEQF
TRBV11-2	TRBJ1-1	TRBD1	ASSLAADRAVGAF
TRBV2	TRBJ2-3	TRBD1	ASRGDRAPDTQY
TRBV7-6	TRBJ1-1	NA	ASSLEDRVTEAF
TRBV2	TRBJ2-1	TRBD1	ASRAGTGVSNEQF
TRBV7-9	TRBJ2-6	NA	ASSLPGRLSGANVLT
TRBV23-1	TRBJ2-4	NA	ASSHQGSRSRRLSKNIQY
TRBV7-2	TRBJ2-7	NA	ASSYYASYEQY